These 20 T cell receptor beta chains came from one sample sequenced in a study of blood T cell repertoires in COVID-19. Repertoires were generated with immunoSEQ multiplex PCR, while TCRdb's copy carries only in-frame clones and drops some. This table holds 290,000 or so clones, approximately 89% found once. The sequencing sample was made of peripheral blood. The receptors stem from a woman aged 30 to 39 with COVID-19, enrolled during active disease.

This clone was found a few times. The chain joins TRBV23-1 to TRBJ1-3; 8 bases are a match to TRBD1. Being an ORF, TRBV23-1 has a function that is uncertain. The CDR3 runs to 20 residues. V lost 2 bases and J lost 2; bases outside the gene matches: 17. The CDR3 nucleotides read TGCGCCAGCAGTCAAGGAAGACAGGGGCCGGAGCTCTTGCCTGGAAACACCATATATTTT. Translated: CASSQGRQGPELLPGNTIYF.

On this clone: Other nucleotide sequences in the sample specify the same CDR3. This chain joins TRBV6-5 and TRBJ1-1; possibly TRBD1 for D (5 bases). CDR1 is MNHEY, CDR2 SVGAGI, per germline. The CDR3 sequence is 13 residues long. V lost 2 bases, J lost 1 base, and 5 bases lay in between. CDR3 sequence reads: CASSYGQNTEAFF. For the CDR3, the DNA is TGTGCCAGCAGTTACGGACAGAACACTGAAGCTTTCTTT.

This chain connects TRBV29-1 to TRBJ2-1, with D perhaps matching TRBD1 (6 bases). Germline CDR1 reads SQVTM; CDR2 reads ANQGSEA. There are 12 residues in the CDR3. V shed 4 bases and J shed 3 bases, with 7 bases lying between them. CDR3 in amino acids: CSVGQVYNEQFF. CDR3 nucleotides: TGCAGCGTTGGACAGGTCTACAATGAGCAGTTCTTC.

V usage is TRBV10-3 and J usage is TRBJ1-5; TRBD1 is a possible D gene (5 bases). The CDR3 is made up of 14 amino acids. Germline V CDR1 and CDR2: ENHRY, SYGVKD. The V gene lost 4 bases and the J gene lost 4 bases, with 11 bases spanning the gap. The CDR3 nucleotides are TGTGCCATCAGTGGGGGCGGCAGAAATCAGCCCCAGCATTTT. This sequence encodes CAISGGGRNQPQHF.

The J gene is TRBJ1-6, the V gene TRBV5-5; D remains ambiguous. Germline-derived CDR1 and CDR2 are SGHKS and YYEKEE (reference sequence). V lost 2 bases and J lost 0, with 15 bases in between. The CDR3 has 18 amino acids. The CDR3 protein is CASSFDMSGSSYNSPLHF. CDR3 nucleotide sequence: TGTGCCAGCAGCTTCGATATGAGCGGGAGCTCCTATAATTCACCCCTCCACTTT.

The sample holds one count of this clone. V usage is TRBV5-1 and J usage is TRBJ2-5, with 11 bases aligning to TRBD2. V gave up 0 bases and J gave up 3 bases; unmatched junction bases: 7. This CDR3 is 17 amino acids long. Germline CDR1 reads SGHRS; CDR2 reads YFSETQ. The DNA of the CDR3 is TGCGCCAGCAGCTTGGAGCCTAGCGGGGGGATGAAAGAGACCCAGTACTTC. It codes for CASSLEPSGGMKETQYF.

This sequence joins TRBV27 and TRBJ2-7, with D maybe TRBD1 (5 bases). The CDR3 contains 16 residues. Deletions cut 4 bases from V and 2 bases from J, with 18 bases between. CDR1 and CDR2 (germline): MNHEY, SMNVEV (reference sequence). The CDR3: CASSSGRFRDTYEQYF. The CDR3 DNA sequence: TGTGCCAGCAGTTCCGGCCGATTCAGGGATACCTACGAGCAGTACTTC.

This rearrangement joins TRBV11-1 to TRBJ2-7; TRBD2 aligns across 10 bases. The CDR3 runs to 15 residues. J was trimmed by 3 bases and V by 5 bases; bases with no gene match: 7. In germline, CDR1 is SGHAT, CDR2 FQDESV (reference sequence). CDR3 region: CASSPSGSLNYEQYF. The CDR3 DNA reads as TGTGCCAGCAGCCCTAGCGGGAGTTTAAACTACGAGCAGTACTTC.

The chain carries TRBV6-4 and TRBJ2-1, with 9 bases aligning to TRBD2. The CDR3 is made up of 14 amino acids. Losses at the gene ends were 0 bases for V and 8 bases for J; bases not matched to a gene: 2. Germline V gives CDR1 MRHNA, CDR2 SNTAGT. This chain's CDR3 is CASSDSIAGDEQFF. CDR3 in DNA: TGTGCCAGCAGTGACTCAATAGCGGGAGATGAGCAGTTCTTC.

V usage is TRBV6-4 and J usage is TRBJ2-1; D is uncertain. Looked up from germline, CDR1 is MRHNA and CDR2 is SNTAGT. The V and J ends lost 2 bases and 4 bases respectively, with 6 bases between them. The CDR3 has 13 amino acids. CDR3 sequence: CASSDGEYNEQFF. Here the CDR3 DNA reads TGTGCCAGCAGTGACGGAGAGTACAATGAGCAGTTCTTC.

This chain links TRBV3-1 (or the pseudogene TRBV3-2) with TRBJ2-1; 13 bases agree with TRBD2. V lost 4 bases to trimming and J lost 7 bases; unmatched junction nucleotides: 7. The CDR3 extends over 16 amino acids. Germline V gene sequence: CDR1 LGHDT, CDR2 YNNKEL (reference sequence). This CDR3 is CASSLVLAGGRNEQFF. CDR3 coding DNA: TGTGCCAGCAGCCTAGTACTAGCGGGAGGGAGGAATGAGCAGTTCTTC.

V usage is TRBV6-5 and J usage is TRBJ2-7, with D tentatively TRBD2 (6 bases). V dropped 2 bases and J dropped 3 bases, with 8 bases sitting between them. The CDR3 totals 13 residues. CDR1 and CDR2 from the germline V gene are MNHEY and SVGAGI. CDR3 DNA: TGTGCCAGCAGTTACCTGGGGGGCTACGAGCAGTACTTC. It is translated as CASSYLGGYEQYF.

This chain connects TRBV7-2 to TRBJ1-5; weak D call: TRBD1 (5 bases). V lost 4 bases, J lost 3 bases, and 13 bases lay in between. The CDR3 is made up of 15 amino acids. CDR1 is SGHTA and CDR2 is FQGNSA in the germline V gene. This CDR3 reads CASSSPAGLNQPQHF. For the CDR3, the DNA is TGTGCCAGCAGCTCCCCTGCGGGACTCAATCAGCCCCAGCATTTT.

This rearrangement joins TRBV27 to TRBJ1-1; D perhaps matches TRBD1 (6 bases). CDR1 is MNHEY, CDR2 SMNVEV, per germline (reference sequence). Trimming cost V 0 bases and J 8 bases, with 13 bases left between them. CDR3 size: 14 residues. The CDR3 DNA is TGTGCCAGCAGTTTATCCGTCGGGACACAAGAAGCTTTCTTT. It is translated as CASSLSVGTQEAFF.

The chain joins TRBV6-1 to TRBJ1-5; D possibly corresponds to TRBD1 (5 bases). CDR1 is MNHNS, CDR2 SASEGT, per germline. V was pared by 0 bases and J by 4 bases, with 7 bases between. CDR3 length equals 14 residues. CDR3 DNA sequence: TGTGCCAGCAGTGAAGCGCGGGGGAATCAGCCCCAGCATTTT. Its protein is CASSEARGNQPQHF.

The CDR3 DNA reads as TGCGCCAGCAGCCACCTAACTAGCGGGAGGACAGAGACCCAGTACTTC. Its translation: CASSHLTSGRTETQYF. V gene TRBV4-1 combines with J gene TRBJ2-5; 12 positions match TRBD2. Losses at the gene ends were 3 bases for V and 4 bases for J; bases not matched to a gene: 6. Germline CDR1 MGHRA, CDR2 YSYEKL. The CDR3 covers 16 residues.

This clone was picked up one time. The chain joins TRBV12-5 to TRBJ1-5; D not certain. CDR1 LGHNT and CDR2 FRNRAP come from the germline V gene. This CDR3 has 15 amino acids. Trimming pared 2 bases from V and 0 bases from J, leaving 8 bases between. The DNA of the CDR3 is TGTGCTAGTGGTTTGATGGGAGATAGCAATCAGCCCCAGCATTTT. Protein product: CASGLMGDSNQPQHF.

The V and J genes are TRBV13 and TRBJ2-1, with 9 bases aligning to TRBD2. CDR3 length equals 18 residues. Germline loops: CDR1 PRHDT, CDR2 FYEKMQ (reference sequence). Trimming at V came to 2 bases and at J to 0 bases, leaving 8 bases not matched to a gene. Written as DNA, the CDR3 is TGTGCCAGCAGCTTACGTGCGGGAGGGGTTCGCTCCTACAATGAGCAGTTCTTC. It translates to CASSLRAGGVRSYNEQFF.

The rearrangement joins TRBV3-1 (or the pseudogene TRBV3-2) to TRBJ2-1, with D perhaps matching TRBD2 (6 bases). Germline CDR1 and CDR2: LGHDT and YNNKEL (reference sequence). This CDR3 region has 16 residues. V lost 3 bases, J lost 3 bases, and 15 bases lay in between. For the CDR3, the DNA is TGTGCCAGCAGCCAGTTTAGCGGATTTTTCTACAATGAGCAGTTCTTC. Protein product: CASSQFSGFFYNEQFF.

This clone was recorded only once. The genes are TRBV27 and TRBJ1-6, with 7 bases aligning to TRBD1. This CDR3 has 15 amino acids. Germline trimming cut 3 bases from V and 6 bases from J; bases unmatched to any gene: 5. Germline values: CDR1 MNHEY, CDR2 SMNVEV (reference sequence). CDR3 nucleotides: TGTGCCAGCAGTTTGCGACAGGGCCTTAATTCACCCCTCCACTTT. This codes for CASSLRQGLNSPLHF.